This section outlines one T cell receptor beta chain sequence together with its context. The sample is drawn from a study of blood T cell repertoires in COVID-19. Data came from immunoSEQ multiplex PCR; TCRdb stores just in-frame clones and leaves some out. The table lists roughly 280,000 clones, roughly 89% of them singletons. V was cut by 7 bases and J by 4 bases, with 7 bases left in between. Germline V lookup: CDR1 WSHSY, CDR2 SAAADI. This CDR3 has 11 amino acids. The chain joins TRBV10-2 to TRBJ1-1, with a possible D match to TRBD1 (5 bases). The sample was peripheral blood. This receptor was identified in a man aged 45 to 65 with acute or convalescent COVID-19. CDR3 sequence: CASTGGTEAFF. The CDR3 nucleotides are TGCGCCAGCACCGGGGGCACTGAAGCTTTCTTT.